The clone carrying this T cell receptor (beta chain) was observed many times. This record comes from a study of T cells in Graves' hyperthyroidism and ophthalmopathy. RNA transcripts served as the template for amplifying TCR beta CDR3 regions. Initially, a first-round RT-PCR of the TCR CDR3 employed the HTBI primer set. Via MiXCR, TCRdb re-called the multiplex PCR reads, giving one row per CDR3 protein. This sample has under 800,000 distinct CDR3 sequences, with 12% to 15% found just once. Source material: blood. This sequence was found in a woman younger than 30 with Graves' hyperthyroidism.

The CDR3 loop is CAWSWQYEQYF. The CDR3, as DNA: TGTGCCTGGAGTTGGCAGTACGAGCAGTACTTC. V usage is TRBV30 and J usage is TRBJ2-7; D remains ambiguous. The CDR3 sequence is 11 residues long. CDR1 and CDR2 from the germline V gene are GTSNPN and SVGIG (reference sequence). V shed 2 bases and J shed 4 bases, with 6 bases lying between them. The full variable domain, in which reference TRBV30 and TRBJ2-7 provide the parts outside the CDR3, is SQTIHQWPATLVQPVGSPLSLECTVEGTSNPNLYWYRQAAGRGLQLLFYSVGIGQISSEVPQNLSASRPQDRQFILSSKKLLLSDSGFYLCAWSWQYEQYFGPGTRLTVT.